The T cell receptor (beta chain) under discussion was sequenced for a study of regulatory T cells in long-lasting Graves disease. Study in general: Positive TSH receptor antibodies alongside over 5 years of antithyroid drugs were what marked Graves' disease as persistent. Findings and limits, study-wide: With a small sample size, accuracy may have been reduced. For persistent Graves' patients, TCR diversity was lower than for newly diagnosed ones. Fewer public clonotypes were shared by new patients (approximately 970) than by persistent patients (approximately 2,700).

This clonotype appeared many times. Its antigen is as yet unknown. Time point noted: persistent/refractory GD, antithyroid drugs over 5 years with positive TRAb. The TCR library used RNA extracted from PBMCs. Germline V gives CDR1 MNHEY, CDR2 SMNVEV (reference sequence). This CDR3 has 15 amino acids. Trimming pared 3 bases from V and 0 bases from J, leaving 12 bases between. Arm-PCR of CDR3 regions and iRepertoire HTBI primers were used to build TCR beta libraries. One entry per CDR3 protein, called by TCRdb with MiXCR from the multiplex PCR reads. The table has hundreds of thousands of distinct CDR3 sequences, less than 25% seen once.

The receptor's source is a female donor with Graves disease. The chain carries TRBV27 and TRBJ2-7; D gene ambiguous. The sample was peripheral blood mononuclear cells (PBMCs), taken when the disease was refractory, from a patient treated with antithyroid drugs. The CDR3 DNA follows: TGTGCCAGCAGTTTCGGGTTATCAAACTCCTACGAGCAGTACTTC. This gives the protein CASSFGLSNSYEQYF.